This T cell receptor (beta chain) was retrieved from a study of shared clonotypes between healthy human individuals. Every one of the donors was a Caucasian adult that lived in Nashville, Tennessee. Study findings and constraints: Some naive CD4 clonotypes, roughly 5%, turned up in common across a handful of donors.

Each PCR replicate from the sorted subsets contained about 200 ng DNA, which is 25,000 to 30,000 T cell genomes. Sequencing used immunoSEQ multiplex PCR; TCRdb keeps in-frame clones, though not all of them. The sample comprises over 2 million clones, 80% to 95% of which are singletons, and roughly 0.34% rests with the top ten. As concerns this clone: What it binds is unknown.

Per germline, CDR1 SEHNR and CDR2 FQNEAQ (reference sequence). The V and J ends lost 11 bases and 2 bases respectively, with 16 bases between them. The length of the CDR3 is 14 residues. Sequences were obtained from naive CD4+ T cells from PBMCs. The subset denotes: CD45RA+ positively selected. This clonotype was sampled from a man younger than 35 in good health. Some clones in this sample may be carry-over from other donors' samples. The chain links TRBV7-9 to TRBJ1-3; no clear D. The CDR3 nucleotides read TGTGCCGCCATCCGAGCAGGTGCTGGAAACACCATATATTTT. Residues: CAAIRAGAGNTIYF.